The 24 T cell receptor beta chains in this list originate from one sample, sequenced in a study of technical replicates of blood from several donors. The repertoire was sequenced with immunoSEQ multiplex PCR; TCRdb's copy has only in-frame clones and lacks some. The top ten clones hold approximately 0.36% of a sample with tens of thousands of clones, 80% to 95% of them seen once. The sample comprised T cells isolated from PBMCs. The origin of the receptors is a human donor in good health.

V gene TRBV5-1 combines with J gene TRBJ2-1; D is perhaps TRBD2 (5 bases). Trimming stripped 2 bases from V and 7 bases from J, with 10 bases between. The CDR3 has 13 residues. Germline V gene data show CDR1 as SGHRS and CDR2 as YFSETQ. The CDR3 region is CASSFPRANEQFF. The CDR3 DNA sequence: TGCGCCAGCAGCTTCCCGCGGGCGAATGAGCAGTTCTTC.

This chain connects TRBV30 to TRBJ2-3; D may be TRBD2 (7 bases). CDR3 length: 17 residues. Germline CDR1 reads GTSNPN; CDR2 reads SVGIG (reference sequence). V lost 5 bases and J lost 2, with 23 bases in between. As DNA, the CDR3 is TGTGCCTGGGGAGGGGGAGGGGGTAGCGCGCCCACAGATACGCAGTATTTT. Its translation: CAWGGGGGSAPTDTQYF.

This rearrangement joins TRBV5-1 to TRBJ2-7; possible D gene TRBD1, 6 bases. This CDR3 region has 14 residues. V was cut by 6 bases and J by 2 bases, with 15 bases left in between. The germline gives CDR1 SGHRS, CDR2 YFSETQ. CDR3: CASTSRGSTYEQYF. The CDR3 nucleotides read TGCGCCAGCACCAGCAGGGGAAGCACCTACGAGCAGTACTTC.

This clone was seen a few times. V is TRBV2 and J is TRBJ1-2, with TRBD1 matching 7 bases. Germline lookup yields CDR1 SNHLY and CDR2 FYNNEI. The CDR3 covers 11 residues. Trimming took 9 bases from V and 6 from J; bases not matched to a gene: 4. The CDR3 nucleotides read TGTGCCAGTATGACAGGGAATGGCTACACCTTC. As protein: CASMTGNGYTF.

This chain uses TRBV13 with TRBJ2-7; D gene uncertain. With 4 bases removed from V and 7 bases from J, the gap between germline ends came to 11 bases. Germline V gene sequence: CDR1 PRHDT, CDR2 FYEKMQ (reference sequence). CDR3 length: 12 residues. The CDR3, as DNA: TGTGCCAGCAGCTCTGAGAATCGGGAGCAGTACTTC. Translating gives CASSSENREQYF. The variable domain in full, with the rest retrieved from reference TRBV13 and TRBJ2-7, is AAGVIQSPRHLIKEKRETATLKCYPIPRHDTVYWYQQGPGQDPQFLISFYEKMQSDKGSIPDRFSAQQFSDYHSELNMSSLELGDSALYFCASSSENREQYFGPGTRLTVT.

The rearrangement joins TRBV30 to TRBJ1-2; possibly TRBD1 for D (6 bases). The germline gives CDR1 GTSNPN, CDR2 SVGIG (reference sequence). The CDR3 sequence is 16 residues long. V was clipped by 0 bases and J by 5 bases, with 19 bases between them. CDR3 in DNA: TGTGCCTGGAGTGTAACCATCAGGGGCGAATGGTATGGCTACACCTTC. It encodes CAWSVTIRGEWYGYTF.

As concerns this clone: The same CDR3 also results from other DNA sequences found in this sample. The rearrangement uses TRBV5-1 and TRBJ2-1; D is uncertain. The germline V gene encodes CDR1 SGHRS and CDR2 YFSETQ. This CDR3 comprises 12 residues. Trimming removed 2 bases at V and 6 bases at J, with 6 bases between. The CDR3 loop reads CASSFPGNEQFF. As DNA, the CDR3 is TGCGCCAGCAGCTTTCCCGGCAATGAGCAGTTCTTC.

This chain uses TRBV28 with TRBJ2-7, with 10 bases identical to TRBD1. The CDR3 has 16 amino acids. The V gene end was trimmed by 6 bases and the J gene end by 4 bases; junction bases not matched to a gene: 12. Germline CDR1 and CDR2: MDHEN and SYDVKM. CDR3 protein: CASSPPWTGGPYEQYF. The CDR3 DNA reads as TGTGCCAGCAGCCCCCCCTGGACAGGGGGACCTTACGAGCAGTACTTC.

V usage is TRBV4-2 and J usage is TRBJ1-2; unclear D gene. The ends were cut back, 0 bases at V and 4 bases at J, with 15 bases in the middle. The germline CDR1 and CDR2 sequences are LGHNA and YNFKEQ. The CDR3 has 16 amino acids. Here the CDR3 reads CASSQDVEQPIYGYTF. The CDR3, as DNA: TGTGCCAGCAGCCAAGATGTAGAACAGCCCATCTATGGCTACACCTTC.

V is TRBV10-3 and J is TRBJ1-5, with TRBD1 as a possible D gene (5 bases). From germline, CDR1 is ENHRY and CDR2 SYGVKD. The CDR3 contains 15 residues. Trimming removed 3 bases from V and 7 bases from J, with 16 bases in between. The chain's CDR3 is CAISDREGLEQPQHF. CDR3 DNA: TGTGCCATCAGTGACAGGGAAGGGTTAGAGCAGCCCCAGCATTTT.

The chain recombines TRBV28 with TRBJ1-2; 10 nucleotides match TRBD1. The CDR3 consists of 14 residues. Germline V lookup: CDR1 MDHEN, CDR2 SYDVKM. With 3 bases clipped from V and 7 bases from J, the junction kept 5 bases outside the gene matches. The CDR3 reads CASSFGQGVGGYTF. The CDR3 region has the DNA TGTGCCAGCAGTTTTGGACAGGGGGTGGGTGGCTACACCTTC.

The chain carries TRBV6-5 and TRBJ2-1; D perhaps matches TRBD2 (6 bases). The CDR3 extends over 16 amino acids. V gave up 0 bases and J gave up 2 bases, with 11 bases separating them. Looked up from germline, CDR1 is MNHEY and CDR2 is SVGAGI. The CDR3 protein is CASSYSRWGAYNEQFF. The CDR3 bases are TGTGCCAGCAGTTACTCGAGGTGGGGGGCCTACAATGAGCAGTTCTTC.

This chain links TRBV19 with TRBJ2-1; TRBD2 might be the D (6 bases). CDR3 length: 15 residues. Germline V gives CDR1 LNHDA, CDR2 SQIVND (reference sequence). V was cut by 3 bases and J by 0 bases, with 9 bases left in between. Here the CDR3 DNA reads TGTGCCAGTAGTATGGTCGGGAGCTCCTACAATGAGCAGTTCTTC. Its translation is CASSMVGSSYNEQFF. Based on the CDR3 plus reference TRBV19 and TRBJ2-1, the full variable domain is DGGITQSPKYLFRKEGQNVTLSCEQNLNHDAMYWYRQDPGQGLRLIYYSQIVNDFQKGDIAEGYSVSREKKESFPLTVTSAQKNPTAFYLCASSMVGSSYNEQFFGPGTRLTVL.

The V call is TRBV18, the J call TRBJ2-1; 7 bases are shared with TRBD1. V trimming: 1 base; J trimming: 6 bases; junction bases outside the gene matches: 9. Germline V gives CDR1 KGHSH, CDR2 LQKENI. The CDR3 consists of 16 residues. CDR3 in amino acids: CASSPLGDRGFNEQFF. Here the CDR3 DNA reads TGTGCCAGCTCACCACTCGGGGACAGAGGGTTCAATGAGCAGTTCTTC.

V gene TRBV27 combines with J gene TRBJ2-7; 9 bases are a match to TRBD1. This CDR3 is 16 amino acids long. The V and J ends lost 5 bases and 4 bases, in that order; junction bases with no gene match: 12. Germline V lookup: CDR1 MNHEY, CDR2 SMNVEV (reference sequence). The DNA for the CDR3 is TGTGCCAGCAGTCCTCAAACCGGGACAGGGCAATACGAGCAGTACTTC. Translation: CASSPQTGTGQYEQYF.

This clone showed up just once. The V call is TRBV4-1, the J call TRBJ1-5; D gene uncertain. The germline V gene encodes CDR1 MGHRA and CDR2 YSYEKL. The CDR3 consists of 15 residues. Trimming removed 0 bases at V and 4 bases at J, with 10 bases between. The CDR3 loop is CASSQDLAQNQPQHF. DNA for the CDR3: TGCGCCAGCAGCCAAGATCTGGCCCAAAATCAGCCCCAGCATTTT.

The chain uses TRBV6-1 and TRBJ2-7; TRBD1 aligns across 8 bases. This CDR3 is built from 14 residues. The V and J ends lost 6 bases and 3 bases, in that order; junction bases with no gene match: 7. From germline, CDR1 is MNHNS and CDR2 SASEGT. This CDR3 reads CASSTGTGHYEQYF. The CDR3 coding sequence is TGTGCCAGCAGCACCGGGACAGGCCACTACGAGCAGTACTTC.

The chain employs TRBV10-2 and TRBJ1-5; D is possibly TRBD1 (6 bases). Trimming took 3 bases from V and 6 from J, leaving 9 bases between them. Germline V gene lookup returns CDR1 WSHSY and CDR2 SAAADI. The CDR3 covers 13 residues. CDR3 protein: CASSEGGGQPQHF. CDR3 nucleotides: TGCGCCAGCAGTGAAGGGGGTGGTCAGCCCCAGCATTTT.

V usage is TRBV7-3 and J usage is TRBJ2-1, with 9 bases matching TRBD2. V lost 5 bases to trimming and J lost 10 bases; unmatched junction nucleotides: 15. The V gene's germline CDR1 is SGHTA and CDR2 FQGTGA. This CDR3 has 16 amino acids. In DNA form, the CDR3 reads TGTGCCAGCAGCCCGTTCGGCGGGAGGGAAGTTGGCGAGCAGTTCTTC. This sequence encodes CASSPFGGREVGEQFF.

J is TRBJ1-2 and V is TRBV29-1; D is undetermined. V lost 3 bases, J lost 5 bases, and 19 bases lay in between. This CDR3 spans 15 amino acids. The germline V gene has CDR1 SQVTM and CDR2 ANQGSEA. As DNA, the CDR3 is TGCAGCGTTGACGGAGGGAGGCTTCATCGGTATGGCTACACCTTC. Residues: CSVDGGRLHRYGYTF.

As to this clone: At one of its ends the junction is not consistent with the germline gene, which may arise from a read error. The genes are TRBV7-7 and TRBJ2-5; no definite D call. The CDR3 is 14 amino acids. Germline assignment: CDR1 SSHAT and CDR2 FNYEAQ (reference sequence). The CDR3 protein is CASSLLPVTETQYF. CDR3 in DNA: TGTGCTAGCAGCTTACTGCCAGTAACAGAGACCCAGTACTTC.

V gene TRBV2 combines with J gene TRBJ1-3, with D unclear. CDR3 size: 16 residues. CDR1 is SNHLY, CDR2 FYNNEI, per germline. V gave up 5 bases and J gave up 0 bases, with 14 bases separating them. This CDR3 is CASSYFTAYSGNTIYF. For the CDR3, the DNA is TGTGCCAGCAGTTATTTTACAGCCTACTCTGGAAACACCATATATTTT.

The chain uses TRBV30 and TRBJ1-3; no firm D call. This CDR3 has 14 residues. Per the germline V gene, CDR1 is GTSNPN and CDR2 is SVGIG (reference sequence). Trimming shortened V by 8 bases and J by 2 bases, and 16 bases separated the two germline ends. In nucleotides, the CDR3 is TGTGCCCTGACACGAAGGTTCACTGGAAACACCATATATTTT. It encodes CALTRRFTGNTIYF.

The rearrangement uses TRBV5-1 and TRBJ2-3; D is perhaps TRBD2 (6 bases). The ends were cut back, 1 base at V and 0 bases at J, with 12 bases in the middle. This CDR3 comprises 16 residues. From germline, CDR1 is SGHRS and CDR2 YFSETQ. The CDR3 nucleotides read TGCGCCAGCAGCTTGTATCCGGGGGAAAGCACAGATACGCAGTATTTT. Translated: CASSLYPGESTDTQYF.